One sample yielded the 20 T cell receptor beta chains listed below, sequenced in a study of identical twins. TCRdb fed the 5' RACE reads into MiXCR, producing one record per CDR3 protein. In the table there are about 220,000 distinct CDR3 sequences, 6% to 9% of which are singletons. This sample also appeared in a second study, on yellow fever vaccine responses in identical twins.

Material: memory (CD45RO+) T cells sorted from blood. Receptor source: a woman in her late teens or twenties in good health.

This clonotype has only a few counts. J is TRBJ2-2 and V is TRBV30; 7 nucleotides align to TRBD1. There are 12 residues in the CDR3. CDR1 and CDR2 (germline): GTSNPN, SVGIG (reference sequence). J was trimmed by 6 bases and V by 5 bases; bases with no gene match: 3. The CDR3 DNA sequence: TGTGCCTGGGCACAGGGGCCCGGGGAGCTGTTTTTT. Encoded protein: CAWAQGPGELFF.

This clonotype was counted at least ten times. The rearrangement links TRBV28 to TRBJ2-5; either TRBD1 or TRBD2 may fit D (5 bases each). The CDR3 loop spans 18 amino acids. The germline CDR1 and CDR2 sequences are MDHEN and SYDVKM. Trimming cost V 5 bases and J 10 bases, with 32 bases left between them. The CDR3 DNA reads TGTGCCAGCAGTAGTACAAGGCTCCAATGGGCCCTGGGGGTTGACCAGTACTTC. Residues: CASSSTRLQWALGVDQYF.

V is TRBV5-1 and J is TRBJ2-1; tentatively, D is TRBD2 (6 bases). The length of the CDR3 is 16 residues. Germline V gives CDR1 SGHRS, CDR2 YFSETQ. Trimming pared 1 base from V and 7 bases from J, leaving 18 bases between. The CDR3 reads CASSLQGGVKGNEQFF. The CDR3 DNA follows: TGCGCCAGCAGCTTGCAGGGCGGGGTTAAAGGAAATGAGCAGTTCTTC. Supplemented by reference TRBV5-1 and TRBJ2-1, the full variable domain reads KAGVTQTPRYLIKTRGQQVTLSCSPISGHRSVSWYQQTPGQGLQFLFEYFSETQRNKGNFPGRFSGRQFSNSRSEMNVSTLELGDSALYLCASSLQGGVKGNEQFFGPGTRLTVL.

Turning to this clonotype: A much more abundant neighbour one base away suggests this may be a read error. The chain joins TRBV4-1 to TRBJ1-3; 8 positions agree with TRBD1. The CDR3 extends over 17 amino acids. Unmatched junction bases numbered 10, after V lost 3 bases and J lost 3 bases. Germline loops: CDR1 MGHRA, CDR2 YSYEKL. CDR3 residues: CASSHESTGVRGNTIYF. CDR3 sequence (DNA): TGCGCCAGCAGCCATGAATCGACAGGGGTTCGTGGAAACACCATATATTTT.

This clonotype was counted between two and nine times. No conserved phenylalanine or tryptophan ends this CDR3, so it is likely a read error. It is unclear where the CDR3 begins or ends on the DNA, so no DNA is shown, and the CDR3 is as TCRdb lists it. The rearrangement joins TRBV27 to TRBJ2-7; TRBD1 reflects the table's D call only, with no check against the DNA. The CDR3 comprises 10 residues, both ends counted. In germline, CDR1 is MNHEY, CDR2 SMNVEV (reference sequence). Here the CDR3 reads CASRTGTFPL.

The chain is built from TRBV20-1 and TRBJ2-1; 9 positions agree with TRBD2. The CDR3 length is 14 residues. The germline V gene has CDR1 DFQATT and CDR2 SNEGSKA (reference sequence). J lost 9 bases, V lost 6 bases, and 12 bases had no gene match. The CDR3 nucleotides are TGCAGTGCCCCTGGGACTAGCAGGACGGGTGAGCAGTTCTTC. Protein: CSAPGTSRTGEQFF.

The chain has TRBV11-3 and TRBJ2-7, with TRBD2 matching over 13 bases. The junction had 13 bases not matched to a gene; V was cut back by 4 bases and J by 7 bases. The germline V gene encodes CDR1 SGHNT and CDR2 YENEEA. This CDR3 has 17 residues. The CDR3 spells CASSWGLAGRTYVEQYF. As DNA, the CDR3 is TGTGCCAGCAGCTGGGGACTAGCGGGGCGAACCTACGTGGAGCAGTACTTC.

This chain joins TRBV6-2 or TRBV6-3 and TRBJ2-6; D possibly corresponds to TRBD2 (6 bases). Germline V gives CDR1 MNHEY, CDR2 SVGEGT. There are 16 residues in the CDR3. Trimming removed 6 bases from V and 0 bases from J, with 12 bases in between. Here the CDR3 DNA reads TGTGCCAGCAGCCGCGGGAAAACCTCTGGGGCCAACGTCCTGACTTTC. Residues: CASSRGKTSGANVLTF.

The table lists this clonotype with a few counts. The rearrangement uses TRBV3-1 and TRBJ2-3; D uncertain. CDR1 LGHDT and CDR2 YNNKEL come from the germline V gene (reference sequence). V lost 4 bases and J lost 0, with 8 bases in between. CDR3 size: 14 residues. Here the CDR3 reads CASSRTASTDTQYF. The CDR3 DNA sequence: TGTGCCAGCAGCCGGACCGCAAGCACAGATACGCAGTATTTT.

The chain employs TRBV6-4 and TRBJ2-1; weak D call: TRBD2 (5 bases). Per germline, CDR1 MRHNA and CDR2 SNTAGT. The CDR3 sequence is 15 residues long. The germline V and J ends were trimmed by 3 bases and 5 bases, with 14 bases remaining between them. CDR3 loop: CASSDGSGEHNEQFF. The CDR3 DNA is TGTGCCAGCAGTGATGGGAGCGGAGAGCACAATGAGCAGTTCTTC.

This chain uses TRBV5-1 with TRBJ2-5, with a tentative D call TRBD1 (5 bases). Germline V CDR1 and CDR2: SGHRS, YFSETQ. V lost 2 bases and J lost 4, with 18 bases in between. CDR3 size: 16 residues. CDR3 protein: CASSFGRGTGRETQYF. CDR3 in DNA: TGCGCCAGCAGCTTTGGAAGGGGCACCGGCCGAGAGACCCAGTACTTC.

This chain links TRBV18 with TRBJ2-7; 8 nucleotides line up with TRBD2. V trimming: 3 bases; J trimming: 1 base; junction bases outside the gene matches: 5. The germline V gene encodes CDR1 KGHSH and CDR2 LQKENI. CDR3 length equals 15 residues. In DNA, the CDR3 is TGTGCCAGCTCACCGCGGGAGGCTATTTCCTACGAGCAGTACTTC. Translating gives CASSPREAISYEQYF. Looking up the rest from reference TRBV18 and TRBJ2-7 gives the full variable domain: NAGVMQNPRHLVRRRGQEARLRCSPMKGHSHVYWYRQLPEEGLKFMVYLQKENIIDESGMPKERFSAEFPKEGPSILRIQQVVRGDSAAYFCASSPREAISYEQYFGPGTRLTVT.

This clonotype was observed many times. The rearrangement joins TRBV10-3 to TRBJ1-1; 9 nucleotides line up with TRBD1. The CDR3 consists of 13 residues. V shed 6 bases and J 3 bases; nucleotides not matched to a gene: 2. The germline V gene encodes CDR1 ENHRY and CDR2 SYGVKD. The CDR3 region is CAIRRDRDTEAFF. The CDR3 DNA is TGTGCCATCAGGAGGGACAGGGACACTGAAGCTTTCTTT.

This clonotype was counted a few times. The chain employs TRBV13 and TRBJ2-7, with 7 bases fitting TRBD1. Germline CDR1 is PRHDT and CDR2 is FYEKMQ (reference sequence). The CDR3 is 14 amino acids. Germline trimming cut 4 bases from V and 2 bases from J; bases unmatched to any gene: 5. CDR3 amino acids: CASSSRDRAYEQYF. For the CDR3, the DNA is TGTGCCAGCAGCTCAAGGGACAGAGCCTACGAGCAGTACTTC. Supplemented by reference TRBV13 and TRBJ2-7, the full variable domain reads AAGVIQSPRHLIKEKRETATLKCYPIPRHDTVYWYQQGPGQDPQFLISFYEKMQSDKGSIPDRFSAQQFSDYHSELNMSSLELGDSALYFCASSSRDRAYEQYFGPGTRLTVT.

The table lists this clonotype with many counts. The J gene is TRBJ1-2, the V gene TRBV11-2, with unresolved D. Between the trimmed V and J ends, which lost 2 bases and 4 bases, there was a span of 8 bases. The CDR3 covers 13 residues. Germline CDR1 reads SGHAT; CDR2 reads FQNNGV. The CDR3 DNA reads as TGTGCCAGCAGCTTAATGCGCGGCTATGGCTACACCTTC. Protein sequence: CASSLMRGYGYTF.

This clonotype was observed a few times. The gene calls are TRBV5-6 and TRBJ2-7; D call uncertain. This CDR3 region has 13 residues. Trimming took off 1 base at V and 6 bases at J, with 11 bases between the two ends. Germline V CDR1 and CDR2: SGHDT, YYEEEE. The CDR3 nucleotides are TGTGCCAGCAGCTTGCGTCAAGCCAGCGAGCAGTACTTC. This gives the protein CASSLRQASEQYF.

This clonotype occurred a few times. The chain employs TRBV20-1 and TRBJ1-6, with D perhaps matching TRBD1 (6 bases). The V gene lost 2 bases and the J gene lost 8 bases, with 16 bases spanning the gap. The V gene's germline CDR1 is DFQATT and CDR2 SNEGSKA (reference sequence). The length of the CDR3 is 15 residues. The CDR3 region is CSARSGGLGDSPLHF. In DNA, the CDR3 is TGCAGTGCTAGATCGGGGGGCCTAGGGGATTCACCCCTCCACTTT.

The sample holds a few counts of this clonotype. The genes are TRBV4-3 and TRBJ2-7; the match to TRBD2 covers 7 bases. The V gene end was trimmed by 4 bases and the J gene end by 4 bases; junction bases not matched to a gene: 10. CDR1 LGHNA and CDR2 YSLEER come from the germline V gene. The CDR3 covers 15 residues. The CDR3 sequence: CASSPRWGTTYEQYF. The CDR3 nucleotides are TGCGCCAGCAGCCCTCGGTGGGGGACTACTTACGAGCAGTACTTC.

This clonotype was observed a few times. This chain uses TRBV28 with TRBJ2-5, with 9 bases that match TRBD2. CDR1 is MDHEN and CDR2 is SYDVKM in the germline V gene. This CDR3 has 22 amino acids. V gave up 2 bases and J gave up 5 bases; unmatched junction bases: 27. The CDR3, as DNA: TGTGCCAGCAGTTTACCAACGGGGGATGGGGTTGATGGCGGGGGGGCCCTGGAGACCCAGTACTTC. This gives the protein CASSLPTGDGVDGGGALETQYF.

This clonotype was found many times. The V call is TRBV12-3 or TRBV12-4, the J call TRBJ2-7; 7 bases fit TRBD1. This CDR3 region has 14 residues. The trim removed 8 bases at V and 3 bases at J, leaving 10 bases unmatched. CDR3 sequence reads: CASGVGQMNYEQYF. The CDR3 DNA reads as TGTGCCAGCGGGGTGGGACAGATGAACTACGAGCAGTACTTC.